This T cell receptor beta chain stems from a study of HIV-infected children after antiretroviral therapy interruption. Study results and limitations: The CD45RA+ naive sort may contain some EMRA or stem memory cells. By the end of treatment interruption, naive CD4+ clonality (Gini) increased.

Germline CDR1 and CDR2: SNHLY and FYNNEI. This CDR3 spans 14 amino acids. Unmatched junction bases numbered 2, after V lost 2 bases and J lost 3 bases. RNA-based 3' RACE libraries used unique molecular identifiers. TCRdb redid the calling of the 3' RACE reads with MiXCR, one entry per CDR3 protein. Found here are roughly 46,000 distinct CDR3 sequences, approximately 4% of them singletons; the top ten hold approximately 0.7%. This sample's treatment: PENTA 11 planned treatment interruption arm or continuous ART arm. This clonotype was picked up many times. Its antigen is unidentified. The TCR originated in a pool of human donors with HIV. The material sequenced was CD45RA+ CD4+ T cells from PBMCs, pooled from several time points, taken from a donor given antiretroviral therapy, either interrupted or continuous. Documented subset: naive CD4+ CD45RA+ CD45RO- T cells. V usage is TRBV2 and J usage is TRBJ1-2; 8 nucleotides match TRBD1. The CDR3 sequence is CASSEQGADYGYTF. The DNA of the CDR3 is TGTGCCAGCAGTGAACAGGGGGCCGACTATGGCTACACCTTC.